This passage covers 21 T cell receptor beta chains from one sample sequenced in a study of T cell responses to AZD1222 COVID-19 vaccine. Sequenced by immunoSEQ multiplex PCR; TCRdb stores in-frame clones only, minus some. The repertoire holds 150,000 to 200,000 clones, with around 88% as singletons. Sequenced material: peripheral blood, taken 28 days after the second AZD1222 dose. These receptors came from an adult who received the AZD1222 COVID-19 vaccine.

The chain links TRBV6-5 to TRBJ2-1, with D perhaps assigned TRBD1 or TRBD2 (5 bases each). The CDR3 contains 14 residues. The V end was cut by 0 bases, the J end by 8 bases, with 11 bases between. CDR1 and CDR2 (germline): MNHEY, SVGAGI. CDR3 amino acids: CASSYSFRGDEQFF. The CDR3 DNA sequence: TGTGCCAGCAGTTACTCGTTTCGGGGCGATGAGCAGTTCTTC.

V usage is TRBV4-3 and J usage is TRBJ1-2; the D is unclear. Trimming took 3 bases from V and 4 from J, leaving 15 bases between them. Germline loops: CDR1 LGHNA, CDR2 YSLEER. This CDR3 is built from 15 residues. CDR3 amino acids: CASSQLQTTIYGYTF. In nucleotides, the CDR3 is TGCGCCAGCAGCCAGTTACAGACTACCATCTATGGCTACACCTTC.

V gene TRBV30 combines with J gene TRBJ1-1; TRBD1 matches 7 bases. J was trimmed by 6 bases and V by 4 bases; bases with no gene match: 5. CDR3 size: 12 residues. Germline V gene data show CDR1 as GTSNPN and CDR2 as SVGIG (reference sequence). The CDR3 is CAWNRGSPEAFF. CDR3 sequence (DNA): TGTGCCTGGAACAGGGGTTCGCCTGAAGCTTTCTTT.

The rearrangement uses TRBV11-2 and TRBJ1-1, with a tentative D call TRBD1 (5 bases). With 5 bases removed from V and 10 bases from J, the gap between germline ends came to 14 bases. The CDR3 contains 12 residues. Germline V gene lookup returns CDR1 SGHAT and CDR2 FQNNGV. CDR3 DNA: TGTGCCAGCAGCAAAACGGGGACCAGAGCTTTCTTT. It translates to CASSKTGTRAFF.

This clone was observed a few times. The chain couples TRBV19 to TRBJ1-2; 8 nucleotides align to TRBD1. The CDR3 runs to 15 residues. CDR1 is LNHDA and CDR2 is SQIVND in the germline V gene (reference sequence). V was clipped by 7 bases and J by 1 base; unmatched bases: 8. CDR3 in amino acids: CASINPGQDNYGYTF. For the CDR3, the DNA is TGTGCCAGTATAAACCCGGGACAGGATAACTATGGCTACACCTTC.

The chain has TRBV7-9 and TRBJ2-3; 8 bases fit TRBD2. Per germline, CDR1 SEHNR and CDR2 FQNEAQ (reference sequence). The V segment lost 2 bases and the J segment 6 bases; nucleotides outside the gene matches: 4. CDR3 length equals 14 residues. In nucleotides, the CDR3 is TGTGCCAGCAGCTTAACCGCGGGGGGTGATACGCAGTATTTT. Translation gives CASSLTAGGDTQYF.

The chain recombines TRBV9 with TRBJ2-5, with 9 bases fitting TRBD2. V lost 4 bases to trimming and J lost 4 bases; unmatched junction nucleotides: 14. The CDR3 contains 17 residues. Germline lookup yields CDR1 SGDLS and CDR2 YYNGEE. In DNA form, the CDR3 reads TGTGCCAGCAGCCAGGGGCGGGGGGGCCGTTCGTTAGAGACCCAGTACTTC. Residues: CASSQGRGGRSLETQYF. Full variable domain (remainder filled in from reference TRBV9 and TRBJ2-5): DSGVTQTPKHLITATGQRVTLRCSPRSGDLSVYWYQQSLDQGLQFLIQYYNGEERAKGNILERFSAQQFPDLHSELNLSSLELGDSALYFCASSQGRGGRSLETQYFGPGTRLLVL.

This clone was seen just once. J is TRBJ1-2 and V is TRBV19; 7 bases align to TRBD1. Germline V lookup: CDR1 LNHDA, CDR2 SQIVND (reference sequence). V dropped 5 bases and J dropped 8; count of bases not matched to a gene: 20. The length of the CDR3 is 17 residues. As DNA, the CDR3 is TGTGCCAGTAGTGTATCTAAGATCGGGACAGTGACAGGCGGCTACACCTTC. Encoded protein: CASSVSKIGTVTGGYTF.

This clone was seen more than once but under ten times. This chain uses TRBV10-2 with TRBJ1-1; D is uncertain. V was trimmed by 6 bases and J by 4 bases, leaving 9 bases between them. The CDR3 sequence is 12 residues long. Germline CDR1 is WSHSY and CDR2 is SAAADI. CDR3 sequence: CASSGAGTEAFF. CDR3 DNA sequence: TGCGCCAGCAGCGGCGCAGGCACTGAAGCTTTCTTT.

V and J are TRBV5-4 and TRBJ2-2; D uncertain. V was trimmed by 0 bases and J by 4 bases, leaving 10 bases between them. This CDR3 is built from 15 residues. Germline values: CDR1 SGHNT, CDR2 YYREEE (reference sequence). CDR3 residues: CASSLARPSTGELFF. The CDR3, as DNA: TGTGCCAGCAGCTTGGCGAGGCCGTCCACCGGGGAGCTGTTTTTT.

This clone was seen only a few times. The genes are TRBV9 and TRBJ2-1; 11 nucleotides line up with TRBD2. Losses at the gene ends were 2 bases for V and 4 bases for J; bases not matched to a gene: 2. The CDR3 consists of 15 residues. The germline CDR1 and CDR2 sequences are SGDLS and YYNGEE. The CDR3 nucleotides are TGTGCCAGCAGCGTTGCTAGCGGGGGGTACAATGAGCAGTTCTTC. It encodes CASSVASGGYNEQFF.

V and J are TRBV3-1 (or the pseudogene TRBV3-2) and TRBJ2-5; unclear D gene. The CDR3 length is 13 residues. With 4 bases removed from V and 2 bases from J, the gap between germline ends came to 8 bases. Germline V lookup: CDR1 LGHDT, CDR2 YNNKEL (reference sequence). The CDR3 is CASSRARQETQYF. CDR3 bases: TGTGCCAGCAGCCGGGCCCGGCAAGAGACCCAGTACTTC.

This clone was observed once. The gene calls are TRBV7-2 and TRBJ2-5, with D tentatively TRBD1 (8 bases). Germline CDR1 reads SGHTA; CDR2 reads FQGNSA. This CDR3 is built from 13 residues. V was trimmed by 1 base and J by 7 bases, leaving 10 bases between them. The CDR3 is CASSLDRGGTQYF. Here the CDR3 DNA reads TGTGCCAGCAGCTTAGACAGGGGGGGGACCCAGTACTTC.

This clone turned up a few times. V is TRBV27 and J is TRBJ1-1; tentatively, D is TRBD1 (6 bases). In germline, CDR1 is MNHEY, CDR2 SMNVEV (reference sequence). The CDR3 spans 16 residues. V was cut by 3 bases and J by 0 bases, with 14 bases left in between. The CDR3 DNA reads as TGTGCCAGCAGTTTCGGACAGTACCATTTGAACACTGAAGCTTTCTTT. Its translation: CASSFGQYHLNTEAFF.

The V call is TRBV5-1, the J call TRBJ1-1, with D possibly being TRBD1 (5 bases). There are 15 residues in the CDR3. Germline CDR1 reads SGHRS; CDR2 reads YFSETQ. V was cut by 3 bases and J by 1 base, with 13 bases left in between. CDR3 in amino acids: CASSSAGAKNTEAFF. Written as DNA, the CDR3 is TGCGCCAGCAGCTCGGCCGGGGCGAAGAACACTGAAGCTTTCTTT.

The chain uses TRBV7-9 and TRBJ2-5; D is ambiguous. CDR1 and CDR2 (germline): SEHNR, FQNEAQ (reference sequence). Trimming removed 7 bases at V and 5 bases at J, with 17 bases between. The CDR3 spans 14 residues. CDR3 loop: CASTNPTLRETQYF. The CDR3 DNA follows: TGTGCCAGCACCAATCCAACCTTACGCGAGACCCAGTACTTC.

This clone was picked up one time. The chain joins TRBV28 to TRBJ1-5; TRBD1 is a possible D gene (6 bases). Germline CDR1 reads MDHEN; CDR2 reads SYDVKM. The germline V and J ends were trimmed by 2 bases and 5 bases, with 13 bases remaining between them. The CDR3 loop spans 15 amino acids. The CDR3 reads CASSLRRQDYQPQHF. The CDR3 region has the DNA TGTGCCAGCAGTTTAAGGAGACAGGATTATCAGCCCCAGCATTTT.

This sequence joins TRBV2 and TRBJ1-1; TRBD1 might be the D (5 bases). The CDR3 consists of 14 residues. V lost 6 bases, J lost 0 bases, and 11 bases lay in between. Germline V gives CDR1 SNHLY, CDR2 FYNNEI. The DNA for the CDR3 is TGTGCCAGCAGGGGAGGGACTTTGAACACTGAAGCTTTCTTT. Translation: CASRGGTLNTEAFF.

The chain combines TRBV5-8 with TRBJ2-2; D not resolved. This CDR3 spans 15 amino acids. The germline gives CDR1 SGHTS, CDR2 YDEGEE. V lost 4 bases and J lost 0, with 10 bases in between. The CDR3, as DNA: TGTGCCAGCAGCGGCGGACCGACGAACACCGGGGAGCTGTTTTTT. Amino acids: CASSGGPTNTGELFF.

The chain's CDR3 is CASSLVQGTTSEQYF. The CDR3 DNA sequence: TGCGCCAGCAGCTTGGTTCAGGGGACAACTAGCGAGCAGTACTTC. The V and J genes are TRBV5-1 and TRBJ2-7, with D tentatively TRBD1 (6 bases). The CDR3 extends over 15 amino acids. The V end was cut by 0 bases, the J end by 6 bases, with 16 bases between. CDR1 and CDR2 (germline): SGHRS, YFSETQ.

The CDR3 loop reads CANPKGSNTGELFF. The CDR3 DNA reads as TGTGCCAACCCAAAGGGATCCAACACCGGGGAGCTGTTTTTT. The gene calls are TRBV7-2 and TRBJ2-2; D remains ambiguous. V was trimmed by 10 bases and J by 2 bases, leaving 14 bases between them. CDR3 length: 14 amino acids. Germline-derived CDR1 and CDR2 are SGHTA and FQGNSA.